Reported below is one T cell receptor (beta chain). Time point defined: sample taken at primary tumor resection. Whole RNA, isolated from tumor, nontumor lung or frozen PBMC, was sequenced without prior sorting. Donors were 72 untreated early-stage non-small cell lung cancer patients. These data originate in a study of spatial heterogeneity in lung cancer. On the study more broadly: The study observed each unique TCR and UMI combination more than ten times on average in raw reads.

In TCRdb, the 5' RACE reads were re-called with MiXCR into one record per CDR3 protein. The sample records 25,000 or so distinct CDR3 sequences, approximately 3% being singletons. The TCR originated in a female donor with early-stage non-small cell lung cancer. This sample comprised PBMCs, obtained at surgery.

The CDR3 bases are TGTGCCAGCTCACCAATGCCGGGACAGCGCCACGAGCAGTACTTC. Its protein is CASSPMPGQRHEQYF. The chain employs TRBV18 and TRBJ2-7; 7 bases map to TRBD1. The CDR3 has 15 amino acids. Germline V gene sequence: CDR1 KGHSH, CDR2 LQKENI. The ends lost 2 bases at V and 5 bases at J; junction bases unmatched: 9.